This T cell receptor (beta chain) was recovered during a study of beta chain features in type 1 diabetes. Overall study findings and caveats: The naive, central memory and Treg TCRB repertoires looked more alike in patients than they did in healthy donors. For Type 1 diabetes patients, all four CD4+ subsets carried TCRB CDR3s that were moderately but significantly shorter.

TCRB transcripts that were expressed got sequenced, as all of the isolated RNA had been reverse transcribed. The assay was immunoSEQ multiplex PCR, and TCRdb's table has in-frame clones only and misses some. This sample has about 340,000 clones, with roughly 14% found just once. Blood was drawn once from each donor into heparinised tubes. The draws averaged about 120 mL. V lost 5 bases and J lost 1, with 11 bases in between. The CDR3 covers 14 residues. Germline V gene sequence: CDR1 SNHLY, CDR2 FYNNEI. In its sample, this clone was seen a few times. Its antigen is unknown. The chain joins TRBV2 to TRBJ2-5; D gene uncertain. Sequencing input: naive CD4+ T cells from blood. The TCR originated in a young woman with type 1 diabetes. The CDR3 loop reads CASSSRQGQETQYF. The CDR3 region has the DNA TGTGCCAGCAGTTCCCGACAAGGCCAAGAGACCCAGTACTTC. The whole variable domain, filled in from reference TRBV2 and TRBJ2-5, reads EPEVTQTPSHQVTQMGQEVILRCVPISNHLYFYWYRQILGQKVEFLVSFYNNEISEKSEIFDDQFSVERPDGSNFTLKIRSTKLEDSAMYFCASSSRQGQETQYFGPGTRLLVL.